A single sample is the source of the 17 T cell receptor beta chains below, sequenced in a study of cytomegalovirus exposure and HLA in healthy donors. Amplification used 60 Vbeta primers and 13 Jbeta primers. Sequenced by immunoSEQ multiplex PCR; TCRdb stores in-frame clones only, minus some. The data contain 100,000 or so clones, around 68% of them seen just once; the ten biggest clones take up about 4.3%. Sequencing was done on a sample of PBMCs. The receptors derive from a human donor in good health.

This clone was counted between two and nine times. J is TRBJ2-3 and V is TRBV7-3, with D possibly being TRBD2 (5 bases). Trimming took off 6 bases at V and 7 bases at J, with 20 bases between the two ends. Per germline, CDR1 SGHTA and CDR2 FQGTGA. This CDR3 has 15 amino acids. Here the CDR3 reads CASSLDRTSTNTQYF. The CDR3 nucleotides read TGTGCCAGCAGTCTTGATCGGACTTCGACGAATACGCAGTATTTT.

CDR3 residues: CSVESPAGAPYEQYF. DNA for the CDR3: TGCAGCGTTGAAAGTCCAGCGGGAGCACCCTACGAGCAGTACTTC. The gene calls are TRBV29-1 and TRBJ2-7, with 8 positions matching TRBD2. With 2 bases clipped from V and 2 bases from J, the junction kept 8 bases outside the gene matches. Germline loops: CDR1 SQVTM, CDR2 ANQGSEA. This CDR3 region has 15 residues.

The chain is built from TRBV13 and TRBJ2-5; perhaps TRBD1 as D (5 bases). The V gene lost 4 bases and the J gene lost 1 base, with 19 bases spanning the gap. The CDR3 has 17 amino acids. Germline-derived CDR1 and CDR2 are PRHDT and FYEKMQ (reference sequence). CDR3 sequence: CASSSSLDSLVQETQYF. For the CDR3, the DNA is TGTGCCAGCAGCTCCTCCCTCGACAGCTTGGTCCAAGAGACCCAGTACTTC.

This chain links TRBV15 with TRBJ2-7, with D perhaps TRBD2 (7 bases). The CDR3 is 14 amino acids. The V gene lost 1 base and the J gene lost 10 bases, with 17 bases spanning the gap. Germline-derived CDR1 and CDR2 are LNHNV and YYDKDF (reference sequence). The CDR3 nucleotides read TGTGCCACCAGCAGAGGGGGGGCTAGCGGAGACCAGTACTTC. It is translated as CATSRGGASGDQYF.

Only a few counts were recorded for this clone. The V gene is TRBV9, the J gene TRBJ2-5; possible D gene TRBD1, 5 bases. Germline CDR1 reads SGDLS; CDR2 reads YYNGEE. CDR3 size: 14 residues. The germline V and J ends were trimmed by 0 bases and 7 bases, with 13 bases remaining between them. The CDR3 nucleotides are TGTGCCAGCAGCGTAGTTGAAGGGGTCGGGACCCAGTACTTC. Its protein is CASSVVEGVGTQYF.

The CDR3 reads CASSRLPYEQYF. For the CDR3, the DNA is TGTGCCAGCAGCCGACTGCCCTACGAGCAGTACTTC. This chain joins TRBV14 and TRBJ2-7; D remains ambiguous. Germline CDR1 is SGHDN and CDR2 is FVKESK. The CDR3 is 12 residues long. V was trimmed by 4 bases and J by 2 bases, leaving 6 bases between them.

This clone was seen a few times. J is TRBJ1-3 and V is TRBV30; no clear D. V was shortened by 5 bases and J by 0 bases, with 8 bases between the two germline ends. Germline V gives CDR1 GTSNPN, CDR2 SVGIG (reference sequence). The CDR3 is 13 amino acids. CDR3 region: CAWAGFSGNTIYF. The DNA for the CDR3 is TGTGCCTGGGCCGGGTTCTCTGGAAACACCATATATTTT.

This rearrangement joins TRBV2 to TRBJ2-5; D might be TRBD2 (5 bases). Germline V CDR1 and CDR2: SNHLY, FYNNEI. V was clipped by 2 bases and J by 4 bases, with 11 bases between them. The CDR3 has 14 amino acids. The CDR3 DNA sequence: TGTGCCAGCAGTGAATTTTTGGGGAGAGAGACCCAGTACTTC. Translation gives CASSEFLGRETQYF. The full variable domain, with the rest looked up from reference TRBV2 and TRBJ2-5, is EPEVTQTPSHQVTQMGQEVILRCVPISNHLYFYWYRQILGQKVEFLVSFYNNEISEKSEIFDDQFSVERPDGSNFTLKIRSTKLEDSAMYFCASSEFLGRETQYFGPGTRLLVL.

This clone came up a few times. The chain combines TRBV4-2 with TRBJ2-3; D remains ambiguous. The CDR3 runs 14 residues. Germline lookup yields CDR1 LGHNA and CDR2 YNFKEQ. Trimming left V 0 bases short and J 6 bases short, with 10 bases between. The CDR3 DNA reads TGTGCCAGCAGCCAAGATGGGCCCGAGGATACGCAGTATTTT. It translates to CASSQDGPEDTQYF.

The chain links TRBV2 to TRBJ2-5; no reliable D call. The CDR3 is made up of 14 amino acids. Germline V CDR1 and CDR2: SNHLY, FYNNEI. The V and J ends lost 5 bases and 3 bases respectively, with 13 bases between them. The CDR3 region is CASSPLQIEETQYF. CDR3 coding DNA: TGTGCCAGCAGTCCCCTACAGATAGAAGAGACCCAGTACTTC.

The chain joins TRBV27 to TRBJ2-2; a possible D gene is TRBD1 (6 bases). CDR3 size: 16 residues. V was shortened by 6 bases and J by 0 bases, with 14 bases between the two germline ends. Germline V CDR1 and CDR2: MNHEY, SMNVEV (reference sequence). This CDR3 is CASRPDRRPNTGELFF. For the CDR3, the DNA is TGTGCCAGCAGACCAGACAGGCGTCCGAACACCGGGGAGCTGTTTTTT.

The CDR3 DNA reads as TGTGCCTGGAGGAAACCGGGGGGGACAGATACGCAGTATTTT. Residues: CAWRKPGGTDTQYF. V gene TRBV30 combines with J gene TRBJ2-3; TRBD2 aligns across 8 bases. The V gene end was trimmed by 3 bases and the J gene end by 3 bases; junction bases not matched to a gene: 5. Germline values: CDR1 GTSNPN, CDR2 SVGIG (reference sequence). CDR3 length: 14 residues. Full variable domain (missing parts from reference TRBV30 and TRBJ2-3): SQTIHQWPATLVQPVGSPLSLECTVEGTSNPNLYWYRQAAGRGLQLLFYSVGIGQISSEVPQNLSASRPQDRQFILSSKKLLLSDSGFYLCAWRKPGGTDTQYFGPGTRLTVL.

The chain joins TRBV19 to TRBJ1-5; D remains ambiguous. V was shortened by 3 bases and J by 2 bases, with 14 bases between the two germline ends. Germline V gene data show CDR1 as LNHDA and CDR2 as SQIVND (reference sequence). The length of the CDR3 is 16 residues. CDR3 protein: CASSILMWAGNQPQHF. The CDR3 coding sequence is TGTGCCAGTAGTATCTTGATGTGGGCTGGCAATCAGCCCCAGCATTTT.

V gene TRBV5-6 combines with J gene TRBJ2-5, with 8 bases matching TRBD1. Matching the DNA end better, TRBJ2-7 makes the J call doubtful. The CDR3 is made up of 15 amino acids. CDR1 is SGHDT, CDR2 YYEEEE, per germline. CDR3: CASSLGQGAVYEQYF. The DNA of the CDR3 is TGTGCCAGCAGCTTGGGTCAGGGGGCGGTTTACGAGCAGTACTTC.

This rearrangement joins TRBV9 to TRBJ2-7; unclear D gene. CDR1 is SGDLS, CDR2 YYNGEE, per germline. CDR3 size: 13 residues. V was shortened by 3 bases and J by 3 bases, with 10 bases between the two germline ends. CDR3: CASSARQGYEQYF. CDR3 nucleotide sequence: TGTGCCAGCAGCGCAAGACAAGGCTACGAGCAGTACTTC.

CDR3 nucleotide sequence: TGTGCCGTCAAATTGGCTAGCCAAGATACGCAGTATTTT. As protein: CAVKLASQDTQYF. The gene calls are TRBV10-3 and TRBJ2-3; D perhaps matches TRBD2 (5 bases). Germline V CDR1 and CDR2: ENHRY, SYGVKD. The CDR3 sequence is 13 residues long. With 11 bases removed from V and 5 bases from J, the gap between germline ends came to 17 bases.

There are a few counts of this clone. The chain couples TRBV7-2 to TRBJ1-6; D remains ambiguous. Trimming cost V 1 base and J 12 bases, with 13 bases left between them. CDR1 is SGHTA and CDR2 is FQGNSA in the germline V gene. This CDR3 region has 14 residues. The CDR3: CASSLDVRAGPLHF. CDR3 DNA sequence: TGTGCCAGCAGCTTAGATGTTAGGGCGGGACCCCTCCACTTT. Variable domain in full (rest from reference TRBV7-2 and TRBJ1-6): GAGVSQSPSNKVTEKGKDVELRCDPISGHTALYWYRQSLGQGLEFLIYFQGNSAPDKSGLPSDRFSAERTGGSVSTLTIQRTQQEDSAVYLCASSLDVRAGPLHFGNGTRLTVT.